What follows are 8 T cell receptor beta chains derived from one specimen sequenced in a study of blood T cell repertoires in COVID-19. The protocol was immunoSEQ multiplex PCR, while the TCRdb copy is restricted to in-frame clones and leaves out a portion. The data hold more than 110,000 clones, with approximately 84% observed a single time. The sample was peripheral blood. These TCRs come from a woman over 75 in a cohort sampled during active or convalescent COVID-19.

The chain is built from TRBV5-1 and TRBJ2-2; D call uncertain. The CDR3 has 15 residues. V gave up 2 bases and J gave up 0 bases, with 8 bases separating them. The V gene's germline CDR1 is SGHRS and CDR2 YFSETQ. The CDR3 nucleotides read TGCGCCAGCAGCTTCCAGGCAGCGAACACCGGGGAGCTGTTTTTT. It yields the protein CASSFQAANTGELFF.

The J gene is TRBJ1-5, the V gene TRBV14; D is unresolved. CDR1 and CDR2 from the germline V gene are SGHDN and FVKESK. V was trimmed by 1 base and J by 4 bases, leaving 5 bases between them. The CDR3 has 13 residues. The CDR3 sequence is CASSQATNQPQHF. CDR3 nucleotide sequence: TGTGCCAGCAGCCAAGCAACAAATCAGCCCCAGCATTTT.

The chain couples TRBV6-6 to TRBJ1-6; D is uncertain. The CDR3 runs 14 residues. V gave up 5 bases and J gave up 9 bases, with 14 bases separating them. CDR1 and CDR2 from the germline V gene are MNHNY and SVGAGI (reference sequence). For the CDR3, the DNA is TGTGCCAGCAGTCCGGGAAACCGGGCTTCACCCCTCCACTTT. Amino acids: CASSPGNRASPLHF.

This chain joins TRBV19 and TRBJ1-4; 9 bases line up with TRBD1. The junction had 6 bases not matched to a gene; V was cut back by 6 bases and J by 4 bases. Germline V gene data show CDR1 as LNHDA and CDR2 as SQIVND (reference sequence). The CDR3 covers 15 residues. The CDR3 is CASSRTGAVNEKLFF. In DNA form, the CDR3 reads TGTGCCAGTAGCCGGACAGGGGCCGTTAATGAAAAACTGTTTTTT. Full variable domain (rest looked up from reference TRBV19 and TRBJ1-4): DGGITQSPKYLFRKEGQNVTLSCEQNLNHDAMYWYRQDPGQGLRLIYYSQIVNDFQKGDIAEGYSVSREKKESFPLTVTSAQKNPTAFYLCASSRTGAVNEKLFFGSGTQLSVL.

The chain combines TRBV4-1 with TRBJ2-3, with a possible D match to TRBD2 (6 bases). The germline V gene encodes CDR1 MGHRA and CDR2 YSYEKL. Trimming removed 1 base at V and 4 bases at J, with 12 bases between. The CDR3 is 15 amino acids. CDR3 bases: TGCGCCAGCAGCCAAGCCCCACTAGCCGCAGATACGCAGTATTTT. Protein sequence: CASSQAPLAADTQYF.

This chain's CDR3 is CAWGVPGNSPLHF. The CDR3 coding sequence is TGTGCCTGGGGGGTCCCCGGGAACTCACCCCTCCACTTT. J is TRBJ1-6 and V is TRBV30; no firm D call. The V and J ends lost 5 bases and 10 bases respectively, with 15 bases between them. Germline V CDR1 and CDR2: GTSNPN, SVGIG (reference sequence). This CDR3 contains 13 residues.

The rearrangement uses TRBV5-1 and TRBJ2-4; D is uncertain. CDR1 and CDR2 from the germline V gene are SGHRS and YFSETQ. Trimming cost V 0 bases and J 1 base, with 8 bases left between them. The CDR3 loop spans 15 amino acids. The CDR3 sequence is CASSLDIMAKNIQYF. The CDR3 DNA reads as TGCGCCAGCAGCTTGGACATCATGGCCAAAAACATTCAGTACTTC.

The V and J genes are TRBV7-8 and TRBJ2-5, with D perhaps TRBD1 (6 bases). The CDR3 runs to 16 residues. Trimming took 2 bases from V and 0 from J, leaving 13 bases between them. The V gene's germline CDR1 is SGHVS and CDR2 FQNEAQ. CDR3 protein: CASSLWGRTNQETQYF. The CDR3 region has the DNA TGTGCCAGCAGCTTATGGGGGCGAACTAACCAAGAGACCCAGTACTTC.